A single sample gave rise to the 25 T cell receptor beta chains below, sequenced in a study of T cell repertoires in cytomegalovirus infection. From the reads, TCRdb called clonotypes with MiXCR, one entry per CDR3 protein. Of more than 150,000 distinct CDR3 sequences listed, 20% to 30% are singletons. Sequences were obtained from PBMCs. Receptors originate from a human donor in good health (CMV status not recorded). Some clones in this sample may be carry-over from other donors' samples.

This clonotype has more than one count but fewer than ten. This sequence joins TRBV24-1 and TRBJ2-3; TRBD1 might be the D (6 bases). Trimming pared 4 bases from V and 2 bases from J, leaving 12 bases between. The germline V gene encodes CDR1 KGHDR and CDR2 SFDVKD. CDR3 length equals 15 residues. CDR3 bases: TGTGCCACCAGTGACACGGACAGACCCACAGATACGCAGTATTTT. This codes for CATSDTDRPTDTQYF.

The V and J genes are TRBV7-2 and TRBJ2-2; 8 bases line up with TRBD2. Germline loops: CDR1 SGHTA, CDR2 FQGNSA. The ends lost 4 bases at V and 5 bases at J; junction bases unmatched: 9. CDR3 size: 16 residues. CDR3 coding DNA: TGTGCCAGCAGCTGGAGAGCGGGAGCGGATACCGGGGAGCTGTTTTTT. Translation gives CASSWRAGADTGELFF.

This rearrangement joins TRBV6-1 to TRBJ2-7; no clear D. V was cut by 5 bases and J by 6 bases, with 14 bases left in between. The germline V gene encodes CDR1 MNHNS and CDR2 SASEGT. The CDR3 runs to 13 residues. CDR3 loop: CASSFGPPSEQYF. In DNA form, the CDR3 reads TGTGCCAGCAGTTTTGGACCCCCCTCCGAGCAGTACTTC.

The V and J genes are TRBV12-3 or TRBV12-4 and TRBJ1-1; D uncertain. The V end lost 6 bases, the J end lost 0 bases, and 11 bases lay between the germline ends. The CDR3 has 14 amino acids. This CDR3 reads CASRSTTMNTEAFF. The CDR3 nucleotides read TGTGCCAGCAGATCGACAACCATGAACACTGAAGCTTTCTTT.

V usage is TRBV11-2 and J usage is TRBJ2-7; no clear D. CDR3 length equals 13 residues. CDR1 is SGHAT and CDR2 is FQNNGV in the germline V gene. V gave up 2 bases and J gave up 1 base, with 6 bases separating them. CDR3 residues: CASSLSTSYEQYF. The CDR3 region has the DNA TGTGCCAGCAGCTTATCCACATCCTACGAGCAGTACTTC. Using reference TRBV11-2 and TRBJ2-7 for the parts outside the CDR3, the full variable domain is EAGVAQSPRYKIIEKRQSVAFWCNPISGHATLYWYQQILGQGPKLLIQFQNNGVVDDSQLPKDRFSAERLKGVDSTLKIQPAKLEDSAVYLCASSLSTSYEQYFGPGTRLTVT.

The table lists this clonotype with many counts. CDR3 sequence reads: CASSLVPVYNSPLHF. CDR3 nucleotide sequence: TGTGCCAGCAGCTTAGTGCCAGTCTATAATTCACCCCTCCACTTT. This chain joins TRBV7-2 and TRBJ1-6; D is unresolved. V gave up 1 base and J gave up 3 bases, with 7 bases separating them. This CDR3 spans 15 amino acids. The germline gives CDR1 SGHTA, CDR2 FQGNSA.

The CDR3 nucleotides are TGTGCCAGCAGTTTAGAGGGGTTCTACAATGAGCAGTTCTTC. This codes for CASSLEGFYNEQFF. The chain has TRBV6-6 and TRBJ2-1, with D possibly called TRBD1 or TRBD2 (5 bases each). There are 14 residues in the CDR3. Trimming left V 4 bases short and J 3 bases short, with 10 bases between. The germline V gene encodes CDR1 MNHNY and CDR2 SVGAGI (reference sequence).

This clonotype was recorded many times. This chain connects TRBV6-1 to TRBJ1-2, with a tentative D call TRBD1 (5 bases). The CDR3 sequence is 12 residues long. Germline V gene lookup returns CDR1 MNHNS and CDR2 SASEGT. Trimming took off 6 bases at V and 4 bases at J, with 9 bases between the two ends. The CDR3 sequence: CASSGTPYGYTF. CDR3 sequence (DNA): TGTGCCAGCAGCGGGACGCCCTATGGCTACACCTTC.

This clonotype was counted between two and nine times. This chain connects TRBV6-5 to TRBJ2-5, with D tentatively TRBD2 (6 bases). The germline V and J ends were trimmed by 0 bases and 1 base, with 6 bases remaining between them. Germline-derived CDR1 and CDR2 are MNHEY and SVGAGI. The length of the CDR3 is 14 residues. The DNA of the CDR3 is TGTGCCAGCAGTTACTCGGAGGGCCAAGAGACCCAGTACTTC. It translates to CASSYSEGQETQYF.

This clonotype was seen repeatedly, ten times or more. This chain links TRBV7-2 with TRBJ1-2; 10 nucleotides match TRBD1. J gave up 1 base and V 5 bases, and 10 bases lay outside the gene matches. CDR3 length: 17 residues. Germline V gives CDR1 SGHTA, CDR2 FQGNSA. Here the CDR3 reads CASSLGTGVRYNYGYTF. CDR3 nucleotide sequence: TGTGCCAGCAGCCTCGGGACAGGGGTACGATATAACTATGGCTACACCTTC.

V and J are TRBV20-1 and TRBJ2-5; TRBD2 matches 8 bases. Germline-derived CDR1 and CDR2 are DFQATT and SNEGSKA (reference sequence). CDR3 length: 13 residues. V trimming: 5 bases; J trimming: 0 bases; junction bases outside the gene matches: 2. The CDR3 loop reads CSAQTSDQETQYF. The CDR3 DNA is TGCAGTGCTCAGACTAGCGACCAAGAGACCCAGTACTTC.

The chain joins TRBV28 to TRBJ2-7, with no clear D. CDR1 is MDHEN, CDR2 SYDVKM, per germline. Trimming took 3 bases from V and 2 from J, leaving 11 bases between them. The CDR3 covers 14 residues. This CDR3 is CASSFSHLPYEQYF. CDR3 nucleotide sequence: TGTGCCAGCAGTTTTAGTCACCTGCCCTACGAGCAGTACTTC.

This clonotype was counted many times. The genes are TRBV11-2 and TRBJ2-7; D is unresolved. CDR1 SGHAT and CDR2 FQNNGV come from the germline V gene. The CDR3 runs to 13 residues. V was pared by 4 bases and J by 4 bases, with 11 bases between. The CDR3 protein is CASSSSRSYEQYF. The CDR3 DNA is TGTGCCAGCAGCTCCAGCCGCTCTTACGAGCAGTACTTC.

V is TRBV5-8 and J is TRBJ1-4; TRBD1 matches at 12 bases. The CDR3 covers 17 residues. Germline CDR1 SGHTS, CDR2 YDEGEE. J lost 5 bases, V lost 0 bases, and 5 bases had no gene match. This CDR3 is CASSLAGQGARNEKLFF. CDR3 sequence (DNA): TGTGCCAGCAGCTTGGCGGGACAGGGGGCGAGGAATGAAAAACTGTTTTTT.

This clonotype rates as medium-sized. The rearrangement joins TRBV5-1 to TRBJ1-1; D not resolved. This CDR3 contains 15 residues. The germline V gene has CDR1 SGHRS and CDR2 YFSETQ. Trimming took 1 base from V and 0 from J, leaving 10 bases between them. CDR3 residues: CASSLWAGLNTEAFF. CDR3 bases: TGCGCCAGCAGCTTGTGGGCGGGATTGAACACTGAAGCTTTCTTT. Filled out from reference TRBV5-1 and TRBJ1-1, the complete variable domain reads KAGVTQTPRYLIKTRGQQVTLSCSPISGHRSVSWYQQTPGQGLQFLFEYFSETQRNKGNFPGRFSGRQFSNSRSEMNVSTLELGDSALYLCASSLWAGLNTEAFFGQGTRLTVV.

This clonotype has ten or more counts. V gene TRBV28 combines with J gene TRBJ1-2; 8 bases map to TRBD1. Germline V CDR1 and CDR2: MDHEN, SYDVKM. V dropped 5 bases and J dropped 8; count of bases not matched to a gene: 7. The CDR3 length is 13 residues. The DNA of the CDR3 is TGTGCCAGCAGTATTGGACAGGGACGAGGCTACACCTTC. Its translation is CASSIGQGRGYTF.

This clonotype came up a few times. The rearrangement uses TRBV6-8 and TRBJ2-1; 7 bases align to TRBD2. Looked up from germline, CDR1 is MNHGY and CDR2 is SAAAGT. The ends lost 4 bases at V and 4 bases at J; junction bases unmatched: 1. This CDR3 contains 13 residues. The CDR3 DNA follows: TGTGCCAGCAGTTGGCGGGGGTACAATGAGCAGTTCTTC. Its translation: CASSWRGYNEQFF.

In this sample, this clonotype turned up a few times. V gene TRBV19 combines with J gene TRBJ2-1; 10 bases line up with TRBD2. Germline CDR1 and CDR2: LNHDA and SQIVND (reference sequence). V lost 4 bases to trimming and J lost 6 bases; unmatched junction nucleotides: 9. This CDR3 region has 16 residues. Written as DNA, the CDR3 is TGTGCCAGTAGTACCCCCACTAGCGGGGCACTCAATGAGCAGTTCTTC. Translating it yields CASSTPTSGALNEQFF.

The chain couples TRBV7-8 to TRBJ2-3; TRBD2 matches 12 bases. J lost 3 bases, V lost 4 bases, and 5 bases had no gene match. The CDR3 runs 16 residues. The germline gives CDR1 SGHVS, CDR2 FQNEAQ. DNA for the CDR3: TGTGCCAGCAGCTCCGCTCTAGCGGGGGGGACAGATACGCAGTATTTT. As protein: CASSSALAGGTDTQYF.

V is TRBV27 and J is TRBJ1-1; 7 positions agree with TRBD1. J lost 0 bases, V lost 7 bases, and 5 bases had no gene match. This CDR3 spans 14 amino acids. CDR1 is MNHEY and CDR2 is SMNVEV in the germline V gene (reference sequence). The CDR3 sequence is CASKGQVLNTEAFF. CDR3 DNA sequence: TGTGCCAGCAAAGGACAGGTGTTGAACACTGAAGCTTTCTTT.

This clonotype was seen a few times. The genes are TRBV27 and TRBJ2-1; 9 bases align to TRBD1. Unmatched junction bases numbered 11, after V lost 6 bases and J lost 5 bases. The germline V gene encodes CDR1 MNHEY and CDR2 SMNVEV (reference sequence). This CDR3 is built from 16 residues. The CDR3 region has the DNA TGTGCCAGCAGACAGGGGGCACAGGGATGGGACAATGAGCAGTTCTTC. This translates into CASRQGAQGWDNEQFF.

This chain uses TRBV11-1 with TRBJ2-7, with D perhaps TRBD1 (5 bases). V lost 3 bases and J lost 2, with 11 bases in between. In germline, CDR1 is SGHAT, CDR2 FQDESV (reference sequence). The CDR3 runs to 14 residues. In DNA form, the CDR3 reads TGTGCCAGCAGCTTCACAGGTGACCCCTACGAGCAGTACTTC. Protein product: CASSFTGDPYEQYF.

A few counts support this clonotype. The chain carries TRBV20-1 and TRBJ2-7; TRBD1 might be the D (6 bases). In germline, CDR1 is DFQATT, CDR2 SNEGSKA (reference sequence). The V gene lost 6 bases and the J gene lost 0 bases, with 18 bases spanning the gap. The CDR3 runs to 15 residues. The CDR3 sequence: CSALRGTGSSYEQYF. In nucleotides, the CDR3 is TGCAGTGCCTTAAGGGGGACGGGGAGCTCCTACGAGCAGTACTTC.

This clonotype was counted only a few times. The chain has TRBV7-6 and TRBJ2-2; D is undetermined. The germline V and J ends were trimmed by 6 bases and 2 bases, with 7 bases remaining between them. Germline values: CDR1 SGHVS, CDR2 FNYEAQ. The CDR3 has 13 residues. The CDR3 bases are TGTGCCAGCAGTCAAGGAAACACCGGGGAGCTGTTTTTT. Its protein is CASSQGNTGELFF.

This clonotype was seen more than once but under ten times. This sequence joins TRBV12-3 or TRBV12-4 and TRBJ2-3, with TRBD2 matching 10 bases. The CDR3 runs 15 residues. V shed 6 bases and J 0 bases; nucleotides not matched to a gene: 3. CDR3 in DNA: TGTGCCAGCAGCGTACTAGCGGGGAGCACAGATACGCAGTATTTT. Its protein is CASSVLAGSTDTQYF.